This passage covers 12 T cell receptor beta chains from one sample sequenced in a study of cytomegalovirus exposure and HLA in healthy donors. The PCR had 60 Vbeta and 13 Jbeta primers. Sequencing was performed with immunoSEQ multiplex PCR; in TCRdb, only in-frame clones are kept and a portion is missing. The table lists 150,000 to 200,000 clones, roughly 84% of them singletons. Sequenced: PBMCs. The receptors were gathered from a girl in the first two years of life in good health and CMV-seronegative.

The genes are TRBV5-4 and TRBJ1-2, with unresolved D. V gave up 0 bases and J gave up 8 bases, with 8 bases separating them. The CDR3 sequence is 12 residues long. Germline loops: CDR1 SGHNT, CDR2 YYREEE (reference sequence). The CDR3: CASSLDPTGYTF. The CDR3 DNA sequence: TGTGCCAGCAGCTTGGACCCGACAGGCTACACCTTC. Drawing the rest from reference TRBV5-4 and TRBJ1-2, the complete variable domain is ETGVTQSPTHLIKTRGQQVTLRCSSQSGHNTVSWYQQALGQGPQFIFQYYREEENGRGNFPPRFSGLQFPNYSSELNVNALELDDSALYLCASSLDPTGYTFGSGTRLTVV.

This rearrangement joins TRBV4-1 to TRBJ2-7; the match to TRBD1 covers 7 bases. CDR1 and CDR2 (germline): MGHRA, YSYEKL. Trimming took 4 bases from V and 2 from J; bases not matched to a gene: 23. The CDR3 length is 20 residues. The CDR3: CASSPKSAGTAVKIPYEQYF. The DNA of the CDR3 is TGCGCCAGCAGCCCGAAATCGGCTGGGACAGCAGTAAAAATTCCCTACGAGCAGTACTTC.

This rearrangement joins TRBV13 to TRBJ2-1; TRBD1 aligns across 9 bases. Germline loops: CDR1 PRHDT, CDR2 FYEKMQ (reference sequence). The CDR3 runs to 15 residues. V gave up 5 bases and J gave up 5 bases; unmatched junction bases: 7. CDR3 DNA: TGTGCCAGCAGCGAAGGGACAGGGCTACACAATGAGCAGTTCTTC. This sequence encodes CASSEGTGLHNEQFF.

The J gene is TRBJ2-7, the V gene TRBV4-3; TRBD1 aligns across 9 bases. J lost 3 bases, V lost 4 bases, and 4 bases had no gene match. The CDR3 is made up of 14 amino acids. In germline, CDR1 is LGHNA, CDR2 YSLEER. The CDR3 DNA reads TGCGCCAGCAGCCCCCGGGACAGGGACTACGAGCAGTACTTC. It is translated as CASSPRDRDYEQYF.

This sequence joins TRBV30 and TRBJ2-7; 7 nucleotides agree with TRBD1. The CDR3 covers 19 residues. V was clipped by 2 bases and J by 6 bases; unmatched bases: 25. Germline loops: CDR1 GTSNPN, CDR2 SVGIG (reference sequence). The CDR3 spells CAWSTRGRGLALGACEQYF. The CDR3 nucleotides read TGTGCCTGGAGTACGAGGGGGCGCGGGTTAGCTCTGGGTGCGTGCGAGCAGTACTTC.

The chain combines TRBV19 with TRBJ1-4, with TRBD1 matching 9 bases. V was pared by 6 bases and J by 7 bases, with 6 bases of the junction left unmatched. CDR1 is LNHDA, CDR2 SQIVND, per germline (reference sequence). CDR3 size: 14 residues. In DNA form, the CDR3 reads TGTGCCAGTAGAAGACAGGGGGGCGGTGAAAAACTGTTTTTT. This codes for CASRRQGGGEKLFF.

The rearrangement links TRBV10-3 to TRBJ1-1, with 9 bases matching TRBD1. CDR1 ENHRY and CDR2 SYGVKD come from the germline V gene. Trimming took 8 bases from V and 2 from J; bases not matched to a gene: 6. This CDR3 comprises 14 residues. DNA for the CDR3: TGTGCCATCGGAATACAGGGGGCAAACACTGAAGCTTTCTTT. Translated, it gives CAIGIQGANTEAFF.

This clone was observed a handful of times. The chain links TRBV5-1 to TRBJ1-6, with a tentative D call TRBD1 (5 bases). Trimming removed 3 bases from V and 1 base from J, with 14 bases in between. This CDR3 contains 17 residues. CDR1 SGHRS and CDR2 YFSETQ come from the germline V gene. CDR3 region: CASSSTVRVSYNSPLHF. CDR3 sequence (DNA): TGCGCCAGCAGCTCGACAGTAAGGGTTTCCTATAATTCACCCCTCCACTTT. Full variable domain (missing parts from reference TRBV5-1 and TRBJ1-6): KAGVTQTPRYLIKTRGQQVTLSCSPISGHRSVSWYQQTPGQGLQFLFEYFSETQRNKGNFPGRFSGRQFSNSRSEMNVSTLELGDSALYLCASSSTVRVSYNSPLHFGNGTRLTVT.

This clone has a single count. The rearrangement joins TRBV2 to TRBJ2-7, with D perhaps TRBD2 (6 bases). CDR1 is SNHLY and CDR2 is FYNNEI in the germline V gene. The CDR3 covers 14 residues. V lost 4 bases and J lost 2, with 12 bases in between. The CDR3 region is CASSVQDYPYEQYF. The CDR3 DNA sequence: TGTGCCAGCAGTGTTCAGGACTACCCCTACGAGCAGTACTTC.

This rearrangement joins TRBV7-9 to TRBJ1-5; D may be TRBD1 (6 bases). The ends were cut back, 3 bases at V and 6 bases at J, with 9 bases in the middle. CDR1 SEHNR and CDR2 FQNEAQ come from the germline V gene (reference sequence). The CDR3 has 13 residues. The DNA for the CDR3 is TGTGCCAGCAGCTTGGGAGGGGGTCAGCCCCAGCATTTT. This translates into CASSLGGGQPQHF. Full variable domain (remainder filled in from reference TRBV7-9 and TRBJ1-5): DTGVSQNPRHKITKRGQNVTFRCDPISEHNRLYWYRQTLGQGPEFLTYFQNEAQLEKSRLLSDRFSAERPKGSFSTLEIQRTEQGDSAMYLCASSLGGGQPQHFGDGTRLSIL.

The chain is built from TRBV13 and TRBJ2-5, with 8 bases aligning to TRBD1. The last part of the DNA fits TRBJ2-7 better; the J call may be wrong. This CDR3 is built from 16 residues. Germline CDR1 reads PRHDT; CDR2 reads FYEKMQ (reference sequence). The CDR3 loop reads CASSLFGTGNSYEQYF. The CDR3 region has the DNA TGTGCCAGCAGCTTATTCGGGACAGGCAACTCCTACGAGCAGTACTTC.

In nucleotides, the CDR3 is TGTGCCAGCAGCTTTTCCCGGGAGACCCAGTACTTC. Translation gives CASSFSRETQYF. The chain is built from TRBV5-4 and TRBJ2-5; D gene uncertain. Between the trimmed V and J ends, which lost 2 bases and 5 bases, there was a span of 7 bases. The CDR3 has 12 residues. Germline V gene sequence: CDR1 SGHNT, CDR2 YYREEE (reference sequence).